Sequencing of this T cell receptor (beta chain) was carried out in a study of T cell responses to AZD1222 COVID-19 vaccine. Findings and limits, study-wide: White British people made up most donors, females outnumbered males, and clonal diversity was possibly underestimated. Baseline serology detected seropositivity in only six or seven AZD1222 recipients. Along spike, vaccine-associated CD4 TCRs were found throughout, with dominance at 160-218 and 743-854.

Whether given at about 4 or about 12 weeks, second doses were pooled. Of note for this clone: What it binds is not known.

TCRdb's table, derived via immunoSEQ multiplex PCR, lists solely in-frame clones and lacks some. The sample records about 140,000 clones, around nine tenths being singletons. V was cut by 4 bases and J by 7 bases, with 13 bases left in between. This CDR3 is built from 13 residues. The chain is built from TRBV12-3 or TRBV12-4 and TRBJ1-2, with TRBD1 as a possible D gene (6 bases). The sample here was peripheral blood, taken 28 days after the second AZD1222 dose. This TCR was recovered from an adult who received the AZD1222 COVID-19 vaccine. The CDR3 loop is CASSSGGKSGYTF. The CDR3 nucleotides are TGTGCCAGCAGTTCGGGGGGCAAAAGTGGCTACACCTTC.